Detailed here is one T cell receptor beta chain. The antigen is not known. The source of the sample is a study of OX40 agonist ivuxolimab in advanced cancers. Study context: Patients received ivuxolimab, an intravenous treatment, every 2 weeks at 0.01 to 10 mg/kg. Dose-escalation patients were diagnosed with hepatocellular carcinoma, melanoma, renal cell cancer or head and neck cancer.

TCRdb's copy holds only in-frame clones and misses some; the assay was immunoSEQ multiplex PCR. The sample holds approximately 69,000 clones, around 88% seen once. The length of the CDR3 is 13 residues. The germline V and J ends were trimmed by 3 bases and 2 bases, with 7 bases remaining between them. The germline V gene has CDR1 MDHEN and CDR2 SYDVKM. Regarding the study as a whole: The study found that CD8+ T cells averaged more expanded clones than CD4+.

The sequence was obtained from an adult with an advanced solid tumor such as melanoma, head and neck, liver or kidney cancer. The V call is TRBV28, the J call TRBJ1-2; no firm D call. This sample comprised CD4+ or CD8+ T cells sorted from blood, obtained in a trial of the OX40 agonist ivuxolimab. CDR3 loop: CASSFGRNYGYTF. CDR3 bases: TGTGCCAGCAGTTTTGGGCGAAACTATGGCTACACCTTC.